A single sample gave rise to the 7 T cell receptor beta chains below, sequenced in a study of ipilimumab plus nivolumab after autologous stem cell transplantation. The table came from immunoSEQ multiplex PCR; TCRdb's copy has only in-frame clones and leaves some out. The sample lists 15,000 to 20,000 clones; roughly 77% were seen once. The specimen was PBMCs, collected in a trial of ipilimumab plus nivolumab as post-transplant consolidation. These receptors originate from a male donor with diffuse large B-cell lymphoma.

This rearrangement joins TRBV2 to TRBJ1-1; D call uncertain. Looked up from germline, CDR1 is SNHLY and CDR2 is FYNNEI. V gave up 7 bases and J gave up 1 base, with 10 bases separating them. CDR3 length: 13 amino acids. CDR3 amino acids: CASIYWENTEAFF. DNA for the CDR3: TGTGCCAGCATTTATTGGGAGAACACTGAAGCTTTCTTT.

The chain links TRBV6-5 to TRBJ2-4; tentative D call: TRBD2 (6 bases). CDR1 is MNHEY and CDR2 is SVGAGI in the germline V gene. The CDR3 spans 15 residues. Trimming stripped 6 bases from V and 7 bases from J, with 19 bases between. The CDR3, as DNA: TGTGCCAGCAGGGGAGGCCGCTTTGTGTGGAACATTCAGTACTTC. It specifies CASRGGRFVWNIQYF.

J is TRBJ2-7 and V is TRBV7-2; 9 nucleotides line up with TRBD1. This CDR3 is 15 amino acids long. The V segment lost 5 bases and the J segment 6 bases; nucleotides outside the gene matches: 11. Germline assignment: CDR1 SGHTA and CDR2 FQGNSA. The CDR3 spells CASSTRQGGASEQYF. In nucleotides, the CDR3 is TGTGCCAGCAGCACAAGACAGGGGGGAGCCTCCGAGCAGTACTTC.

This clone was detected only once. The V gene is TRBV6-5, the J gene TRBJ1-3, with D possibly being TRBD1 (5 bases). V lost 2 bases and J lost 6, with 11 bases in between. This CDR3 contains 14 residues. From germline, CDR1 is MNHEY and CDR2 SVGAGI. The CDR3 sequence is CASSYGGVQNTIYF. CDR3 nucleotide sequence: TGTGCCAGCAGTTACGGGGGGGTTCAAAACACCATATATTTT.

The chain carries TRBV5-4 and TRBJ2-1; no firm D call. Trimming pared 0 bases from V and 6 bases from J, leaving 25 bases between. This CDR3 region has 19 residues. Germline V gene sequence: CDR1 SGHNT, CDR2 YYREEE (reference sequence). This chain's CDR3 is CASSLGSPGQSPLVNEQFF. CDR3 bases: TGTGCCAGCAGCTTGGGTTCTCCAGGTCAAAGCCCATTGGTCAATGAGCAGTTCTTC.

This chain links TRBV18 with TRBJ2-2; TRBD1 might be the D (5 bases). The CDR3 is 15 residues long. CDR1 and CDR2 (germline): KGHSH, LQKENI. Trimming took off 6 bases at V and 10 bases at J, with 21 bases between the two ends. In DNA, the CDR3 is TGTGCCAGCTCCCTCCTCAGGACAACGGGCGAGGAGCTGTTTTTT. This translates into CASSLLRTTGEELFF.

This clone is medium-sized in the sample. The rearrangement links TRBV9 to TRBJ2-7; 8 bases align to TRBD1. CDR1 and CDR2 (germline): SGDLS, YYNGEE. CDR3 length: 15 amino acids. V was pared by 3 bases and J by 5 bases, with 10 bases of the junction left unmatched. CDR3 loop: CASSGRTGISHEQYF. CDR3 coding DNA: TGTGCCAGCAGCGGCAGGACAGGGATTTCTCACGAGCAGTACTTC.